This T cell receptor beta chain was sequenced in a study of blood T cell repertoires in COVID-19. TCRdb keeps only in-frame clones here, not all; method: immunoSEQ multiplex PCR. The sample shows 100,000 to 150,000 clones, about 88% of them seen only once. CDR1 is MGHRA and CDR2 is YSYEKL in the germline V gene. V shed 2 bases and J shed 8 bases, with 9 bases lying between them. The CDR3 has 13 amino acids. Sequenced sample: PBMCs or T cells enriched from blood (not recorded which). This receptor was obtained from a man in his forties or fifties with acute COVID-19. The genes are TRBV4-1 and TRBJ1-4; D perhaps matches TRBD1 (6 bases). The CDR3 loop is CASSQPGEEKLFF. The CDR3 nucleotides read TGCGCCAGCAGCCAACCAGGGGAAGAAAAACTGTTTTTT.